The 27 T cell receptor beta chains below were found in one sample sequenced in a study of early T cells in non-severe SARS-CoV-2 infection. TCRdb re-called the 5' RACE reads through MiXCR, storing one row per CDR3 protein. In the table there are just under 90,000 distinct CDR3 sequences, 13% to 15% of which are singletons. The material sequenced was whole blood. Every receptor here comes from an adult who was a healthcare worker with PCR-confirmed SARS-CoV-2 infection or an uninfected control (not recorded which).

This chain uses TRBV27 with TRBJ2-7, with 7 bases matching TRBD1. Per germline, CDR1 MNHEY and CDR2 SMNVEV (reference sequence). The CDR3 loop spans 15 amino acids. V gave up 8 bases and J gave up 0 bases; unmatched junction bases: 10. In nucleotides, the CDR3 is TGTGCCAGCGCCCCAGCCGGGACAGCCTCCTACGAGCAGTACTTC. This encodes CASAPAGTASYEQYF.

The table lists this clonotype with many counts. The J gene is TRBJ1-1, the V gene TRBV20-1; TRBD1 matches 9 bases. V gave up 3 bases and J gave up 1 base; unmatched junction bases: 3. This CDR3 region has 14 residues. The germline V gene has CDR1 DFQATT and CDR2 SNEGSKA (reference sequence). DNA of the CDR3: TGCAGTGCTAGTCAGGGACAGGGGAACACTGAAGCTTTCTTT. Protein sequence: CSASQGQGNTEAFF.

This clonotype was recorded many times. This rearrangement joins TRBV29-1 to TRBJ2-1, with TRBD1 as a possible D gene (6 bases). The CDR3 length is 11 residues. Germline V gene sequence: CDR1 SQVTM, CDR2 ANQGSEA. Trimming cost V 7 bases and J 10 bases, with 14 bases left between them. The CDR3 bases are TGCAGCGCCCCGACAGGTGGAGAGCAGTTCTTC. Encoded protein: CSAPTGGEQFF.

A few counts support this clonotype. The V call is TRBV12-3 or TRBV12-4, the J call TRBJ2-1; D is possibly TRBD1 (6 bases). The length of the CDR3 is 14 residues. With 6 bases removed from V and 0 bases from J, the gap between germline ends came to 9 bases. The CDR3 DNA reads as TGTGCCAGCAGGGGACAAAGCTCCTACAATGAGCAGTTCTTC. It translates to CASRGQSSYNEQFF.

This clonotype has just a few counts. The V and J genes are TRBV12-3 or TRBV12-4 and TRBJ1-1, with 7 bases that match TRBD1. The CDR3 loop spans 13 amino acids. V lost 7 bases and J lost 8; bases outside the gene matches: 10. The CDR3 protein is CASTSTSGQEAFF. The CDR3, as DNA: TGTGCCAGCACCTCCACTTCGGGACAGGAAGCTTTCTTT.

This clonotype was detected a few times. V gene TRBV5-5 combines with J gene TRBJ2-5; D call uncertain. This CDR3 region has 16 residues. V was clipped by 6 bases and J by 0 bases, with 18 bases between them. CDR1 and CDR2 from the germline V gene are SGHKS and YYEKEE (reference sequence). The CDR3: CASNIEADTYQETQYF. The CDR3, as DNA: TGTGCCAGCAACATAGAGGCAGACACGTACCAAGAGACCCAGTACTTC.

The chain employs TRBV30 and TRBJ1-1; D ambiguous. The CDR3 length is 13 residues. The V end was cut by 3 bases, the J end by 8 bases, with 16 bases between. Germline CDR1 reads GTSNPN; CDR2 reads SVGIG (reference sequence). The CDR3 reads CAWRGYGLREAFF. The CDR3, as DNA: TGTGCCTGGAGGGGTTACGGTCTTCGGGAAGCTTTCTTT.

This sequence joins TRBV29-1 and TRBJ2-1; 8 bases map to TRBD1. The CDR3 loop spans 12 amino acids. CDR1 and CDR2 (germline): SQVTM, ANQGSEA. V was clipped by 6 bases and J by 6 bases; unmatched bases: 4. CDR3 loop: CSVHGTGNEQFF. DNA for the CDR3: TGCAGCGTCCACGGGACAGGCAATGAGCAGTTCTTC.

This clonotype showed up many times. This chain uses TRBV20-1 with TRBJ1-1; D is unclear. CDR1 is DFQATT, CDR2 SNEGSKA, per germline (reference sequence). Trimming pared 5 bases from V and 5 bases from J, leaving 15 bases between. The CDR3 runs 13 residues. The CDR3 spells CSASPAGGTEAFF. CDR3 bases: TGCAGTGCTTCACCCGCAGGCGGGACTGAAGCTTTCTTT.

There are a few counts of this clonotype. The V and J genes are TRBV27 and TRBJ2-7; possible D gene TRBD2, 6 bases. The CDR3 runs 14 residues. In germline, CDR1 is MNHEY, CDR2 SMNVEV (reference sequence). Trimming took off 1 base at V and 2 bases at J, with 9 bases between the two ends. The CDR3 spells CASSLFGSTYEQYF. DNA for the CDR3: TGTGCCAGCAGTTTATTCGGGAGTACCTACGAGCAGTACTTC.

The chain is built from TRBV29-1 and TRBJ2-5; 10 bases are a match to TRBD1. The germline V gene encodes CDR1 SQVTM and CDR2 ANQGSEA. The CDR3 loop spans 12 amino acids. V was pared by 8 bases and J by 9 bases, with 9 bases of the junction left unmatched. The CDR3 DNA reads as TGCAGCAGGACAGGGGGTAATGGGGCCCAGTACTTC. Translating it yields CSRTGGNGAQYF.

This clonotype occurred a few times. This rearrangement joins TRBV9 to TRBJ1-5; TRBD1 aligns across 9 bases. V gave up 2 bases and J gave up 5 bases; unmatched junction bases: 2. CDR3 length equals 14 residues. Germline V CDR1 and CDR2: SGDLS, YYNGEE. The CDR3 DNA sequence: TGTGCCAGCAGCGTGACAGGGGGTGATCAGCCCCAGCATTTT. Protein product: CASSVTGGDQPQHF.

This clonotype was observed a few times. The genes are TRBV7-9 and TRBJ2-7; D remains ambiguous. This CDR3 has 13 residues. Germline loops: CDR1 SEHNR, CDR2 FQNEAQ (reference sequence). The V end lost 7 bases, the J end lost 3 bases, and 13 bases lay between the germline ends. This CDR3 reads CASIKELDYEQYF. The CDR3 coding sequence is TGTGCCAGCATAAAGGAGCTAGACTACGAGCAGTACTTC.

This clonotype has at least ten counts. J is TRBJ2-2 and V is TRBV7-7, with a tentative D call TRBD1 (6 bases). V was pared by 2 bases and J by 4 bases, with 14 bases between. Germline CDR1 and CDR2: SSHAT and FNYEAQ (reference sequence). The CDR3 loop spans 16 amino acids. CDR3 coding DNA: TGTGCCAGCAGCTTATACCCCGAAGGGGGCACCGGGGAGCTGTTTTTT. As protein: CASSLYPEGGTGELFF.

This clonotype came up a few times. CDR3 residues: CASARQGSYNEQFF. For the CDR3, the DNA is TGTGCCAGCGCCCGACAGGGCTCCTACAATGAGCAGTTCTTC. The gene calls are TRBV6-1 and TRBJ2-1, with 7 bases lining up with TRBD1. CDR1 and CDR2 (germline): MNHNS, SASEGT. The length of the CDR3 is 14 residues. The J segment lost 0 bases and the V segment lost 8 bases, leaving 4 bases of the junction unmatched.

This clonotype turned up a few times. The gene calls are TRBV5-1 and TRBJ2-6; no reliable D call. Per germline, CDR1 SGHRS and CDR2 YFSETQ. CDR3 length: 15 residues. The germline V and J ends were trimmed by 7 bases and 0 bases, with 11 bases remaining between them. The CDR3 region has the DNA TGCGCCAGCTCTTTCCCCGCCTCTGGGGCCAACGTCCTGACTTTC. Translating it yields CASSFPASGANVLTF.

In this sample, this clonotype turned up a few times. The rearrangement joins TRBV5-1 to TRBJ2-5, with D perhaps assigned TRBD1 or TRBD2 (5 bases each). V was clipped by 3 bases and J by 1 base, with 10 bases between them. CDR1 SGHRS and CDR2 YFSETQ come from the germline V gene. The CDR3 runs 14 residues. CDR3 residues: CASSSGTSQETQYF. The CDR3 DNA reads as TGCGCCAGCAGCTCCGGGACCTCCCAAGAGACCCAGTACTTC.

This clonotype was seen a handful of times. The rearrangement joins TRBV28 to TRBJ2-1; 12 nucleotides match TRBD2. The V gene's germline CDR1 is MDHEN and CDR2 SYDVKM. The CDR3 is 19 residues long. After removal of 6 bases from V and 0 bases from J, the junction contained 12 bases not matched to a gene. CDR3 in amino acids: CASSARGTSGWSSYNEQFF. The CDR3 bases are TGTGCCAGCAGCGCCCGGGGGACTAGCGGGTGGAGCTCCTACAATGAGCAGTTCTTC.

The sample holds many counts of this clonotype. The rearrangement uses TRBV5-4 and TRBJ2-2; TRBD2 matches 7 bases. Germline-derived CDR1 and CDR2 are SGHNT and YYREEE (reference sequence). The V gene end was trimmed by 4 bases and the J gene end by 8 bases; junction bases not matched to a gene: 8. The CDR3 extends over 14 amino acids. The CDR3 DNA follows: TGTGCCAGCAGCGCCGGACTAGGAACGGGGGAGCTGTTTTTT. This gives the protein CASSAGLGTGELFF.

This clonotype was seen more than once but under ten times. This chain joins TRBV10-2 and TRBJ1-5; 7 nucleotides match TRBD1. Germline values: CDR1 WSHSY, CDR2 SAAADI. The CDR3 has 14 amino acids. The V segment lost 7 bases and the J segment 6 bases; nucleotides outside the gene matches: 9. For the CDR3, the DNA is TGCGCCAGCACCGGGGACAGTAGCCTTCAGCCCCAGCATTTT. Its protein is CASTGDSSLQPQHF.

This clonotype was observed many times. The V call is TRBV6-6, the J call TRBJ2-2; D is unresolved. The CDR3 is 13 residues long. V was pared by 4 bases and J by 3 bases, with 6 bases between. The germline V gene encodes CDR1 MNHNY and CDR2 SVGAGI (reference sequence). The CDR3 DNA reads as TGTGCCAGCAGTTGGAGCTACACCGGGGAGCTGTTTTTT. Amino acids: CASSWSYTGELFF.

The chain is built from TRBV13 and TRBJ2-2; D not resolved. The V end was cut by 4 bases, the J end by 6 bases, with 9 bases between. The germline V gene encodes CDR1 PRHDT and CDR2 FYEKMQ (reference sequence). This CDR3 region has 13 residues. CDR3 bases: TGTGCCAGCAGCTCCCGCCTTTCCGGGGAGCTGTTTTTT. Its translation: CASSSRLSGELFF.

This clonotype was counted at least ten times. V is TRBV12-3 or TRBV12-4 and J is TRBJ2-3; 7 bases match TRBD2. V shed 6 bases and J 6 bases; nucleotides not matched to a gene: 15. The CDR3 has 16 amino acids. The CDR3 loop is CASSPGLGGSFDTQYF. CDR3 bases: TGTGCCAGCAGCCCAGGGTTGGGGGGGTCCTTTGATACGCAGTATTTT.

The V call is TRBV7-9, the J call TRBJ1-1; 8 bases are a match to TRBD1. CDR1 and CDR2 (germline): SEHNR, FQNEAQ (reference sequence). Germline trimming cut 8 bases from V and 4 bases from J; bases unmatched to any gene: 21. The CDR3 loop spans 18 amino acids. The CDR3 coding sequence is TGTGCCAGCCACCCTACAGTAGGGGCAGGGGGCTTGAGCACTGAAGCTTTCTTT. Residues: CASHPTVGAGGLSTEAFF.

There are a few counts of this clonotype. The genes are TRBV28 and TRBJ2-7; TRBD1 might be the D (5 bases). The CDR3 spans 11 residues. V lost 9 bases and J lost 7, with 13 bases in between. From germline, CDR1 is MDHEN and CDR2 SYDVKM. The DNA for the CDR3 is TGTGCCAGTGCAGGGTCTCGAGAGCAGTACTTC. This translates into CASAGSREQYF.

A word on this clonotype: No conserved phenylalanine or tryptophan is present at the end of the CDR3, so a read error is the likely explanation. The chain has TRBV18 and TRBJ1-1, with TRBD1 as a possible D gene (5 bases). This CDR3 spans 11 amino acids. The germline gives CDR1 KGHSH, CDR2 LQKENI. V lost 3 bases, J lost 7 bases, and 6 bases lay in between. CDR3 coding DNA: TGTGCCAGCTCACCTGACAGTGAAGCTTTCTTA. Its protein product is CASSPDSEAFL.

This clonotype occurred many times. This sequence joins TRBV7-9 and TRBJ2-5, with 7 bases identical to TRBD1. CDR1 and CDR2 from the germline V gene are SEHNR and FQNEAQ (reference sequence). V lost 5 bases, J lost 7 bases, and 16 bases stayed unmatched. The CDR3 extends over 16 amino acids. CDR3 loop: CASSQPGTALLRTQYF. The CDR3 region has the DNA TGTGCCAGCAGCCAACCTGGGACAGCGCTCCTGAGGACCCAGTACTTC.